Sequencing of this T cell receptor beta chain was carried out in a study of cytomegalovirus exposure and HLA in healthy donors. Study background: Some 85 million unique TCRs from HLA-typed donors were held in an early data release.

CDR1 is SGDLS and CDR2 is YYNGEE in the germline V gene. V was pared by 4 bases and J by 3 bases, with 10 bases between. The CDR3 contains 13 residues. Whole-study findings and limits: Presence/absence analyses took donor sequencing depth as roughly uniform. There were some V segments, including TRBV6-2 and TRBV6-3, excluded as indistinguishable. Later analysis showed most CMV-associated TCR beta chains appearing HLA-restricted.

A multiplex PCR was run with 60 Vbeta primers and 13 Jbeta primers. TCRdb keeps only in-frame clones here, not all; method: immunoSEQ multiplex PCR. This table holds around 190,000 clones, approximately 80% found once. Worth noting for this clone: Antigen: not known.

This sequence originates from a woman aged 40 to 49 in good health and CMV-seronegative. Material for sequencing was PBMCs. The gene calls are TRBV9 and TRBJ1-2; D not resolved. The CDR3 reads CASSNGNDYGYTF. For the CDR3, the DNA is TGTGCCAGCAGCAACGGGAACGACTATGGCTACACCTTC.